This TCR beta chain was observed in a study of regulatory and conventional T cells in RAG deficiency. Findings and caveats of the study: Omenn patients showed >90% Treg-Tconv overlap and shorter CDR3 lengths. Shannon entropy was markedly lower and Simpson indices higher in RAG-deficient patients than control T-cell subsets.

After removal of 6 bases from V and 3 bases from J, the junction contained 7 bases not matched to a gene. This CDR3 has 15 amino acids. The V gene's germline CDR1 is MNHEY and CDR2 SMNVEV (reference sequence). Blood CD4+ CD25-high CD127-low regulatory T cells supplied the genomic DNA template. Assay: immunoSEQ multiplex PCR; the TCRdb copy retains only in-frame clones and omits some. The sample has about 12,000 clones, roughly 94% seen once. On this clone: The antigen is undetermined.

The data were also submitted as part of a second study, on regulatory T cells. As reported in that work: Primers: 52 TRBV forward and 13 TRBJ reverse. Patient repertoires had restricted TRB V-J pairs and skewed V and J usage, most in Tregs.

The chain recombines TRBV27 with TRBJ2-7; TRBD1 matches 11 bases. The source of this sequence is a human donor in good health. The specimen sequenced was CD127- CD25+ CD4+ Tregs sorted from blood. The chain's CDR3 is CASRGTGGNLYEQYF. Here the CDR3 DNA reads TGTGCCAGCAGGGGGACAGGGGGAAACCTCTACGAGCAGTACTTC.